A selection of T cell receptor beta chains follows, all from one sample in a study of shared clonotypes between healthy human individuals. TCRdb keeps only in-frame clones here, not all; method: immunoSEQ multiplex PCR. The sample has around 1.9 million clones; 85% to 95% are singletons. Specimen: naive CD8+ T cells from PBMCs. All receptors derive from a man between 18 and 29 years old in good health. Some clones in this sample may be carry-over from other donors' samples. CDR3s include the opening cysteine and the closing phenylalanine or tryptophan. Fields, in order: J gene, D gene, clone size, V gene, CDR3 DNA, CDR3 protein. A D gene is named only where the DNA matches it firmly. The size field is filled for only some rows; it gives once, few, many or a size class.

>TRBJ2-3|TRBD2|-|TRBV7-3
TGTGCCAGCAGCTTAGTCCTAGCGGACTTTAGCACAGATACGCAGTATTTT
CASSLVLADFSTDTQYF
>TRBJ2-2|TRBD2|-|TRBV27
TGTGCCAGCAGTCCACTAGCGGGAGCCACCGGGGAGCTGTTTTTT
CASSPLAGATGELFF
>TRBJ1-1|-|-|TRBV9
TGTGCCAGCAGCGTAGTCGGGGGGCCTATGAACACTGAAGCTTTCTTT
CASSVVGGPMNTEAFF
>TRBJ2-5|-|-|TRBV19
TGTGCCAGTAGTATGTGGGAGGCACCTGGGGGGACCCAGTACTTC
CASSMWEAPGGTQYF
>TRBJ2-5|TRBD1|once|TRBV25-1
TGTGCCAGCAGTTACCCACAGGGGGCGGTAGAGACCCAGTACTTC
CASSYPQGAVETQYF
>TRBJ2-7|-|-|TRBV18
TGTGCCAGCTCAGCGGGACACTCCTACGAGCAGTACTTC
CASSAGHSYEQYF
>TRBJ2-7|TRBD1|-|TRBV28
TGTGCCAGCAGTTTCTCACCCGACAGGGAAACCTTCTACGAGCAGTACTTC
CASSFSPDRETFYEQYF
>TRBJ2-7|TRBD2|-|TRBV6-5
TGTGCCAGCAGTCAACTAGCGGGAGGCACCTACGAGCAGTACTTC
CASSQLAGGTYEQYF
>TRBJ2-2|TRBD1|-|TRBV28
TGTGCCAGCAGTCCCCGCAGACAGGGGTGGACCGGGGAGCTGTTTTTT
CASSPRRQGWTGELFF
>TRBJ2-7|TRBD2|-|TRBV7-8
TGTGCCAGCAGCCAACTAGCGGCCTCCGAATACGAGCAGTACTTC
CASSQLAASEYEQYF
>TRBJ2-7|TRBD2|-|TRBV7-3
TGTGCCAGCAGCTTAGTGGAGCGGGATGCTTCCTACGAGCAGTACTTC
CASSLVERDASYEQYF
>TRBJ2-5|TRBD1|-|TRBV10-3
TGTGCCATCAGTGACCTAGACAGGGGGCGGGAGACCCAGTACTTC
CAISDLDRGRETQYF
>TRBJ2-7|-|-|TRBV7-9
TGTGCCAGCAGCCCTCGGGCGGGTCCGGACTACGAGCAGTACTTC
CASSPRAGPDYEQYF
>TRBJ2-1|-|-|TRBV7-8
TGTGCCAGCAGCTTAGCTTCACTTCTTTACAATGAGCAGTTCTTC
CASSLASLLYNEQFF
>TRBJ2-1|-|-|TRBV28
TGTGCCAGCAGCCTCACGCGGAGTTTCGATGAGCAGTTCTTC
CASSLTRSFDEQFF
>TRBJ1-1|-|-|TRBV6-5
TGTGCCAGCAGTTACGGCCTCATGAACACTGAAGCTTTCTTT
CASSYGLMNTEAFF
>TRBJ2-3|TRBD1|once|TRBV7-9
TGTGCCAGCAGCCCAGCCGGGACAGGGAGGGCAGATACGCAGTATTTT
CASSPAGTGRADTQYF
>TRBJ2-5|TRBD2|-|TRBV28
TGTGCCAGCAGTTTGTTGCTAGCGGGAGGGCCCCAAGAGACCCAGTACTTC
CASSLLLAGGPQETQYF
>TRBJ2-7|TRBD2|once|TRBV7-2
TGTGCCAGCAGTCCGGGGACTAGCGCGTACTACGAGCAGTACTTC
CASSPGTSAYYEQYF
>TRBJ1-5|-|-|TRBV27
TGTGCCAGCAGTTTACGGGTTGGGCAGCCCCAGCATTTT
CASSLRVGQPQHF
>TRBJ2-2|-|-|TRBV9
TGTGCCAGCAGCGTTACACAGGGCGGGACCGGGGAGCTGTTTTTT
CASSVTQGGTGELFF
>TRBJ2-7|-|-|TRBV6-1
TGTGCCAGCAGTGAAAGGGGGGCGGGATTGAGAGAGCAGTACTTC
CASSERGAGLREQYF